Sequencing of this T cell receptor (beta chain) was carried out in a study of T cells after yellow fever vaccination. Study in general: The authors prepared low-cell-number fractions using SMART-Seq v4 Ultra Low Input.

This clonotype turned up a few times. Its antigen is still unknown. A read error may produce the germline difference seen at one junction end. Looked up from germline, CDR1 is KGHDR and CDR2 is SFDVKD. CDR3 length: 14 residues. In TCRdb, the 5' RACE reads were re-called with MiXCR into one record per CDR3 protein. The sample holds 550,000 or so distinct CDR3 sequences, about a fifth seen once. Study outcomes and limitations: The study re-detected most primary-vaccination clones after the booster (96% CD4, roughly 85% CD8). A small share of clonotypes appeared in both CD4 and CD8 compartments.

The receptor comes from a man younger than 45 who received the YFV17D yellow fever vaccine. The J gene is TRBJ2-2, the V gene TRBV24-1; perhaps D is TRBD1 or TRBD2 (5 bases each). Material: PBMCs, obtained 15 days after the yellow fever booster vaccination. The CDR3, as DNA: TGTGCCACCAGTGGAGATGGGACCACCGGTGAGCTGTTTTTT. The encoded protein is CATSGDGTTGELFF.